This T cell receptor beta chain was sequenced in a study of blood T cell repertoires in COVID-19. In the study overall: Collection of acute and convalescent COVID-19 samples took place in the United States, Italy and Spain. T cells, B-cell-depleted T cells, or PBMCs supplied cDNA or gDNA.

Source study methods: Cell counts per sample came from amplifying reference gene primers. Method: immunoSEQ multiplex PCR; TCRdb's copy keeps in-frame clones and lacks some. The D gene and trimming were derived from the DNA, and the V and J assignments and clone size from that table. The sample has about 480,000 clones; roughly 91% are singletons. This CDR3 region has 15 residues. CDR1 MDHEN and CDR2 SYDVKM come from the germline V gene. Unmatched junction bases numbered 4, after V lost 2 bases and J lost 4 bases. This clone showed up many times. V gene TRBV28 combines with J gene TRBJ2-1; 8 positions agree with TRBD2. The sequenced sample consisted of peripheral blood. This TCR came from a woman in her thirties with acute or convalescent COVID-19. The CDR3 loop reads CASSLAGGIYNEQFF. DNA of the CDR3: TGTGCCAGCAGTTTAGCGGGGGGCATTTACAATGAGCAGTTCTTC.